This T cell receptor beta chain originates from a study of T cell clonality in common variable immunodeficiency. J gave up 3 bases and V 3 bases, and 1 base lay outside the gene matches. The CDR3 is 13 amino acids. Germline lookup yields CDR1 LGHDT and CDR2 YNNKEL (reference sequence). Study findings and constraints: Shared TCRbeta clones were fewer between CVID subjects than controls. CVID subjects showed higher TCRbeta clonality than healthy controls. Reportedly, TCR beta sequences from common variable immunodeficiency showed fewer deletions and N-nucleotide insertions.

As concerns this clone: No antigen is known for it. The read stops 3 residues short of the end of the CDR3; the missing end is completed from the germline J gene.

Sequencing used immunoSEQ multiplex PCR; TCRdb keeps in-frame clones, though not all of them. The sample holds some 15,000 clones. Sequencing was carried out using peripheral blood mononuclear cells. The chain recombines TRBV3-1 (or the pseudogene TRBV3-2) with TRBJ2-7, with 8 bases fitting TRBD2. The source of this sequence is a human donor with common variable immunodeficiency. The covered CDR3 bases are TGTGCCAGCAGCCAGGCGGGGGGCTACGAG. This codes for CASSQAGGYE. The CDR3 reads in full as CASSQAGGYEQYF.